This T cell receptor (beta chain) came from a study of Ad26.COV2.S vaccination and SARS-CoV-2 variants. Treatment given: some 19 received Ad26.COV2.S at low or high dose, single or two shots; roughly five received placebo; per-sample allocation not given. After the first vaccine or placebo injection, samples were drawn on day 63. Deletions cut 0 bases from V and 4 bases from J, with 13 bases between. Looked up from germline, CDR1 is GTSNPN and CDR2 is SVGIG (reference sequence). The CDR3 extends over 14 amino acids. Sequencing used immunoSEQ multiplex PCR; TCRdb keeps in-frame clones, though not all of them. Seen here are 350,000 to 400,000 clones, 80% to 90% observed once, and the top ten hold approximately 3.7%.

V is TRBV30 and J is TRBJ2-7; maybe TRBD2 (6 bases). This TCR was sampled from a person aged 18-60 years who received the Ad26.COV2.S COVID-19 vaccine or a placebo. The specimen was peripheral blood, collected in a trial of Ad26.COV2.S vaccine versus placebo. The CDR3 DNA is TGTGCCTGGAGTGTGGCCAGGGACTCGTACGAGCAGTACTTC. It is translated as CAWSVARDSYEQYF.